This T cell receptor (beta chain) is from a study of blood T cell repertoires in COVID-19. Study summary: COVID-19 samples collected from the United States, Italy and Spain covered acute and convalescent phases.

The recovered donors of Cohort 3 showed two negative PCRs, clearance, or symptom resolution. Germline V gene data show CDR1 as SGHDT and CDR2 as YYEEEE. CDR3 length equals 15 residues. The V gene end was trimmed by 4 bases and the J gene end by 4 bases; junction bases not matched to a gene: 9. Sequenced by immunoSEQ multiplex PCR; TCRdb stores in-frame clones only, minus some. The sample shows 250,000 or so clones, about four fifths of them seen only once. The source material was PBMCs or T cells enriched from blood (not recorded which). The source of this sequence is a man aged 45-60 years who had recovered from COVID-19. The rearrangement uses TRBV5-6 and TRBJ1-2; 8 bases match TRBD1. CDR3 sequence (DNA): TGTGCCAGCAGCCCCGTCCCTGACAGGGGCTATGGCTACACCTTC. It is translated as CASSPVPDRGYGYTF.